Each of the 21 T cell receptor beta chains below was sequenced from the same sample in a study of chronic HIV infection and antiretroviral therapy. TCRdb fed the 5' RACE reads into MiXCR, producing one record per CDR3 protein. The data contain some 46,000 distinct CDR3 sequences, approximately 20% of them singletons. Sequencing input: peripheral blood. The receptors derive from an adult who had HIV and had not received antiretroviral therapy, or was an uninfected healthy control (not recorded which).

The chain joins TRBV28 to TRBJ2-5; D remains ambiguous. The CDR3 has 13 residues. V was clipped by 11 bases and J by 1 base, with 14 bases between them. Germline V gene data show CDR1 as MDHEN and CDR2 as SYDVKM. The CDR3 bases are TGTGCCTGCACCGGTAGAAGCCAAGAGACCCAGTACTTC. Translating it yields CACTGRSQETQYF.

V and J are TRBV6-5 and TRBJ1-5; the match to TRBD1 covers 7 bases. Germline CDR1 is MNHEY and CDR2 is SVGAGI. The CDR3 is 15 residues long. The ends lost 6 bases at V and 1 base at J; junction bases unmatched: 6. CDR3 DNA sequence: TGTGCCAGCAGCAATACAGGGGACAGCAATCAGCCCCAGCATTTT. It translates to CASSNTGDSNQPQHF.

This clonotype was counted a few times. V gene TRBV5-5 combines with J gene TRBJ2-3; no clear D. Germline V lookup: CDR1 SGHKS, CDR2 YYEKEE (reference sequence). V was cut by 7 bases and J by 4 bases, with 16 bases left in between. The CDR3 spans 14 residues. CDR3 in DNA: TGTGCCAGCTTCTCCAATCGGGCCGCAGATACGCAGTATTTT. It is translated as CASFSNRAADTQYF. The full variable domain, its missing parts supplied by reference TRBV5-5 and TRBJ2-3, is DAGVTQSPTHLIKTRGQQVTLRCSPISGHKSVSWYQQVLGQGPQFIFQYYEKEERGRGNFPDRFSARQFPNYSSELNVNALLLGDSALYLCASFSNRAADTQYFGPGTRLTVL.

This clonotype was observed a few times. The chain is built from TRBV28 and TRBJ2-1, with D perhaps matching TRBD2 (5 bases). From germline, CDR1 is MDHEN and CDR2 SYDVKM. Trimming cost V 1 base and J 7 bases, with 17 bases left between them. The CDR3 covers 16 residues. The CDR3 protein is CASSLFADPGRNEQFF. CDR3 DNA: TGTGCCAGCAGTTTATTCGCGGACCCTGGGAGAAATGAGCAGTTCTTC.

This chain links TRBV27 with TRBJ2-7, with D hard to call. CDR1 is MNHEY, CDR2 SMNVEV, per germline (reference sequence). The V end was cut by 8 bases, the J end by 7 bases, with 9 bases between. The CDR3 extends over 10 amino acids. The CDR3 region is CASGSREQYF. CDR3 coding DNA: TGTGCCAGCGGCTCGCGGGAGCAGTACTTC.

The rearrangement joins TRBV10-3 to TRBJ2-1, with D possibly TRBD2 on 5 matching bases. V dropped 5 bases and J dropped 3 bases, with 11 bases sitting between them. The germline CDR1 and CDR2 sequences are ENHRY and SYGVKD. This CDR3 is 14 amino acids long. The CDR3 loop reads CAISTRIDYNEQFF. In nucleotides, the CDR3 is TGTGCCATCAGTACTAGGATCGACTACAATGAGCAGTTCTTC.

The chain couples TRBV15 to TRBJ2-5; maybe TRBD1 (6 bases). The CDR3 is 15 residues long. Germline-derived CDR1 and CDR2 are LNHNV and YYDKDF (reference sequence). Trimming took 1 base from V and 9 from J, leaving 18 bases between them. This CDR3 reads CATSRAGADPGAQYF. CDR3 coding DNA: TGTGCCACCAGCAGAGCTGGAGCGGACCCAGGGGCCCAGTACTTC.

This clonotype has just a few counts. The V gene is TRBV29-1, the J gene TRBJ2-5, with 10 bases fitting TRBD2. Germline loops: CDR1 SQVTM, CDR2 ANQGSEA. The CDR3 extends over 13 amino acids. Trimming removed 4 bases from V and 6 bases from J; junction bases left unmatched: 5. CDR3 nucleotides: TGCAGCGTTGGGGATAGCGGGAGGAAGACCCAGTACTTC. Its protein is CSVGDSGRKTQYF.

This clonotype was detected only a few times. The CDR3 nucleotides are TGTGCCAGCTCACCATCGGGGCAGAAGAATGAAAAACTGTTTTTT. It encodes CASSPSGQKNEKLFF. The V and J genes are TRBV18 and TRBJ1-4; TRBD1 might be the D (5 bases). Germline values: CDR1 KGHSH, CDR2 LQKENI. V lost 2 bases to trimming and J lost 5 bases, with 12 bases between them. This CDR3 is built from 15 residues.

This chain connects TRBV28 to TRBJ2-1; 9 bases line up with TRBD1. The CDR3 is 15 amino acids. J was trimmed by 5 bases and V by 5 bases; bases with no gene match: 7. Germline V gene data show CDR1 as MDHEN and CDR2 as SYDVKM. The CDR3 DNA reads TGTGCCAGCAGTACAGGGGGCGCTTTCCACAATGAGCAGTTCTTC. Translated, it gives CASSTGGAFHNEQFF.

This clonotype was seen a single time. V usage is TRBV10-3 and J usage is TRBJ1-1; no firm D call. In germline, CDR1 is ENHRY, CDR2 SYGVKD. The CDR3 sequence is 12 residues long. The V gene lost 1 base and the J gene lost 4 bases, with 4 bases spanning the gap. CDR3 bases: TGTGCCATCAGTGAGTGGGGCACTGAAGCTTTCTTT. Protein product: CAISEWGTEAFF.

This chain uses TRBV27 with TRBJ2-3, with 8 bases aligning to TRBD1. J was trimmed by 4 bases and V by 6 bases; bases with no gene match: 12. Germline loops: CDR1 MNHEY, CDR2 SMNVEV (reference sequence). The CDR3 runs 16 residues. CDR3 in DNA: TGTGCCAGCAGCCTTACGACAGGGGTTGATCCAGATACGCAGTATTTT. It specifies CASSLTTGVDPDTQYF.

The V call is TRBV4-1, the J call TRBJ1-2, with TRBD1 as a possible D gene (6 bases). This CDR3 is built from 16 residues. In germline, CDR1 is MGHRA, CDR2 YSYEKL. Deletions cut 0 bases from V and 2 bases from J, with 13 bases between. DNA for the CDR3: TGCGCCAGCAGCCAAGATAGGTACAGGGCCAACTATGGCTACACCTTC. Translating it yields CASSQDRYRANYGYTF.

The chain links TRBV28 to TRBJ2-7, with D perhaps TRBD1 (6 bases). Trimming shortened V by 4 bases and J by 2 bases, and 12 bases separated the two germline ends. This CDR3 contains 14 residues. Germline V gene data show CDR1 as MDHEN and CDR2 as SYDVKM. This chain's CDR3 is CASSSLQGPYEQYF. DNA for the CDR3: TGTGCCAGCAGTTCGCTACAGGGCCCCTACGAGCAGTACTTC.

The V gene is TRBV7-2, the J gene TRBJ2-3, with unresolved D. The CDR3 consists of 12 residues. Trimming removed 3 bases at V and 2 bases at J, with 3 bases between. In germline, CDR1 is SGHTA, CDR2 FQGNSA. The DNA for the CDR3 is TGTGCCAGCAGCTTCTACACAGATACGCAGTATTTT. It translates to CASSFYTDTQYF.

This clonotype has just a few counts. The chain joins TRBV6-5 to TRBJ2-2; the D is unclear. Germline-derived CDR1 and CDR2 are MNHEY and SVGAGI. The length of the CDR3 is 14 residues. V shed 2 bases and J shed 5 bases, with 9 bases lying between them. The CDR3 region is CASSYQTGTGELFF. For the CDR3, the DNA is TGTGCCAGCAGTTACCAGACGGGTACCGGGGAGCTGTTTTTT.

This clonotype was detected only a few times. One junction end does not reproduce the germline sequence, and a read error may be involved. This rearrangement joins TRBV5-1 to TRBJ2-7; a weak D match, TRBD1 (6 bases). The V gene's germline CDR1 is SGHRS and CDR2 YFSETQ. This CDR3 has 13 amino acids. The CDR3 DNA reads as TGCGCCAGCAGCATCCCCTCCGGGACACCTACGGACTTC. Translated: CASSIPSGTPTDF. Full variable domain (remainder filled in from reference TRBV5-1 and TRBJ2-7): KAGVTQTPRYLIKTRGQQVTLSCSPISGHRSVSWYQQTPGQGLQFLFEYFSETQRNKGNFPGRFSGRQFSNSRSEMNVSTLELGDSALYLCASSIPSGTPTDFGPGTRLTVT.

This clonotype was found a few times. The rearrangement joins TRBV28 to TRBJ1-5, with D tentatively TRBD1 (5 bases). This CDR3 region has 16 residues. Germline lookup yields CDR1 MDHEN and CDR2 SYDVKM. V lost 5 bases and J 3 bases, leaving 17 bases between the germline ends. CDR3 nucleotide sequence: TGTGCCAGCAGTCCAACGGACATCATCACCAATCAGCCCCAGCATTTT. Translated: CASSPTDIITNQPQHF.

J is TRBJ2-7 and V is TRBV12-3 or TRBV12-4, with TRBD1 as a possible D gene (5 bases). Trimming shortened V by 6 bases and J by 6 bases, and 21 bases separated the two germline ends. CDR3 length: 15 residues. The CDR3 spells CASRPSRQGLGEQYF. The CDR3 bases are TGTGCCAGCAGGCCTTCGCGGCAGGGTCTGGGCGAGCAGTACTTC.

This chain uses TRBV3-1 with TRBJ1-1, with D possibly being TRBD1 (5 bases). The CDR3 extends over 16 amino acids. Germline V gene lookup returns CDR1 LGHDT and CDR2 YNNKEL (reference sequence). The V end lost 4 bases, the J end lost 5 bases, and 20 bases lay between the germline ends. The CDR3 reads CASSLLPGLAGTEAFF. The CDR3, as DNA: TGTGCCAGCAGCCTCTTGCCAGGGTTGGCAGGGACTGAAGCTTTCTTT.

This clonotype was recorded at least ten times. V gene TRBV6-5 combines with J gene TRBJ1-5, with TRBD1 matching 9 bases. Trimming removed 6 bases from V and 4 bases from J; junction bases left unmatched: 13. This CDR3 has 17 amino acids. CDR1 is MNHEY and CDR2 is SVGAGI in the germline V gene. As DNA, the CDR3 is TGTGCCAGCAGCTCGCGAGGACAGGGGTCACTAAATCAGCCCCAGCATTTT. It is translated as CASSSRGQGSLNQPQHF.